The clone carrying this TCR beta chain was seen at least ten times. Its antigen is not known. Germline lookup yields CDR1 KGHDR and CDR2 SFDVKD. The CDR3 loop spans 16 amino acids. Between the trimmed V and J ends, which lost 0 bases and 1 base, there was a span of 8 bases. TCR beta CDR3 regions were amplified from RNA transcripts. First-round RT-PCR with HTBI primers amplified the TCR CDR3 region. TCRdb independently ran MiXCR on the multiplex PCR reads; one entry per CDR3 protein. This table has some 50,000 distinct CDR3 sequences, around 48% appearing once. Diagnosing involved the use of clinical symptoms, serum thyroxine and TRAb, thyroid ultrasound and orbital computed tomography. This sample is drawn from a study of T cells in Graves' hyperthyroidism and ophthalmopathy. Whole-study findings and limits: Patients with ophthalmopathy were separated from those with stable hyperthyroidism by a 13 V-J model.

Sequencing was done on a sample of blood. The chain links TRBV24-1 to TRBJ2-2, with D tentatively TRBD1 (5 bases). The sequence came from a woman between 50 and 59 years old with Graves' ophthalmopathy. CDR3 region: CATSDLGQGNTGELFF. The CDR3 bases are TGTGCCACCAGTGATTTGGGGCAGGGGAACACCGGGGAGCTGTTTTTT.